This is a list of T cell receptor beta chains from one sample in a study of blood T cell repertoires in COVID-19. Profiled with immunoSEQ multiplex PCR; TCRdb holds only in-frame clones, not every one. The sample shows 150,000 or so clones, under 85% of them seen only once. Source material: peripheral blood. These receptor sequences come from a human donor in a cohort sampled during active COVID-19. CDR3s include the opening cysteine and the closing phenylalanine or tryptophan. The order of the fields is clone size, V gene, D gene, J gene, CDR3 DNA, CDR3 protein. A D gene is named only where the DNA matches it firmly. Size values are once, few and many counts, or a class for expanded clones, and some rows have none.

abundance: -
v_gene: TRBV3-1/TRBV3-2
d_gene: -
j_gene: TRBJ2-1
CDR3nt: TGTGCCAGCAGCCAAGGTGGTCCACGCGGGGTGGTGGATGAGCAGTTCTTC
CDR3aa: CASSQGGPRGVVDEQFF

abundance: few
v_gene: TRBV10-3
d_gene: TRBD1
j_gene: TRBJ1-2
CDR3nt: TGTGCCATCACCCCCGGGACAGGGGGCGCTAATTATGGCTACACCTTC
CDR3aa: CAITPGTGGANYGYTF

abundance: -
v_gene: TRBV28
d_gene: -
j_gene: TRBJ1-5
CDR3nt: TGTGCCAGCAGTTTCCTTTCCCTAAATCAGCCCCAGCATTTT
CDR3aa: CASSFLSLNQPQHF

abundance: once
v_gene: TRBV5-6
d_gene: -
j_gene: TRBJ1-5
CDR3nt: TGTGCCAGCAGCTTGTTTCGGGGGCCCCAGCATTTT
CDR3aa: CASSLFRGPQHF

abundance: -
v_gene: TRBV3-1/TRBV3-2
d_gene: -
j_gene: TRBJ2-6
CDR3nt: TGTGCCAGCAGGGGGGGGACAGGCCTCTCTGGGGCCAACGTCCTGACTTTC
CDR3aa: CASRGGTGLSGANVLTF

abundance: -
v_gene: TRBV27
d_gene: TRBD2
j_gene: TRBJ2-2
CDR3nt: TGTGCCAGCGCTAGGGGGCTAGCGGGAGATCTCGCGAACACCGGGGAGCTGTTTTTT
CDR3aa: CASARGLAGDLANTGELFF

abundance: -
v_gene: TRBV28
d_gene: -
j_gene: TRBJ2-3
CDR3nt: TGTGCCAGCAGACGGAGTGGGTTATTGGGGCGGATATCAGATACGCAGTATTTT
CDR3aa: CASRRSGLLGRISDTQYF

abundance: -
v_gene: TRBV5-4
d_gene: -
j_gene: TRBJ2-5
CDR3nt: TGTGCCAGCAGCCTCAAAATCCTTACAGGTTCCCAAGAGACCCAGTACTTC
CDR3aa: CASSLKILTGSQETQYF

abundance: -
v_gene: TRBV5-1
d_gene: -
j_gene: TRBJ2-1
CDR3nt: TGCGCCAGCAGCGGGGGGACAGCCTACAATGAGCAGTTCTTC
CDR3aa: CASSGGTAYNEQFF

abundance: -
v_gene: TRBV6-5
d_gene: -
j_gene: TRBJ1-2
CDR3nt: TGTGCCAGCAGTTACGAGGGAGGCTACACCTTC
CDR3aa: CASSYEGGYTF

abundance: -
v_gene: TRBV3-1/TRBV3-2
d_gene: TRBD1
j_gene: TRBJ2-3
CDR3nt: TGTGCCAGCAGCCCGGACAGGGTACTGTGGTATTTT
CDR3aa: CASSPDRVLWYF

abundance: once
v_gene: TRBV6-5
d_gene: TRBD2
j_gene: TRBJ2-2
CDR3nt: TGTGCGAGCACTGGAAGCGGGAGGGCCTTCGGGGAGCTGTTTTTT
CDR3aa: CASTGSGRAFGELFF

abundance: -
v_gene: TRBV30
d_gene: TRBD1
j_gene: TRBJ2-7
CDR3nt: TGTGCCTGGAGTCCCTGGGACAGGGGGCTCTACGAGCAGTACTTC
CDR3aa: CAWSPWDRGLYEQYF

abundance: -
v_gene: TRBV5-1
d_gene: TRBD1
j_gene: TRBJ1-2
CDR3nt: TGCGCCAGCAGCTCGGACAGGGAGAGGGGCTACACCTTC
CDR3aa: CASSSDRERGYTF

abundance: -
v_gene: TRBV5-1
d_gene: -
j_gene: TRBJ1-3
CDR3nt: TGCGCCAGCAGCTCCACTCAAAACTCTGGAAACACCATATATTTT
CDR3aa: CASSSTQNSGNTIYF

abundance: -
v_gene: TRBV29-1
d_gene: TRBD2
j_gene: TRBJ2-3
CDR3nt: TGCAGCGTTGGTAGCGGGAGGAGTGGAGATACGCAGTATTTT
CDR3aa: CSVGSGRSGDTQYF

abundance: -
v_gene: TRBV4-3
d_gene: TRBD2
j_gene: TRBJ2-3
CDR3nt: TGCGCCAGCAGCCAAGATCCTAGCGGGAGGCCCACAGATACGCAGTATTTT
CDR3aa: CASSQDPSGRPTDTQYF

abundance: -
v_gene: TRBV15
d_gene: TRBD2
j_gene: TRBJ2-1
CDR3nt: TGTGCCACCAGCAGAGCCATTTTCGGGACTAGCGGTAGCAATGAGCAGTTCTTC
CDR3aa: CATSRAIFGTSGSNEQFF

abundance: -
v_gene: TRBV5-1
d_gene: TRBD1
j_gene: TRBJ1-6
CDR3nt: TGCGCCAGCAGCTTGGGGGACAGGGGGCACCAACCCCCTTCACCCCTCCACTTT
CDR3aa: CASSLGDRGHQPPSPLHF

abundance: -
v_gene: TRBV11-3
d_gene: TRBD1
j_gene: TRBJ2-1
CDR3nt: TGTGCCAGCAGCGCTGGGACAGGGAATGAGCAGTTCTTC
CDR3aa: CASSAGTGNEQFF

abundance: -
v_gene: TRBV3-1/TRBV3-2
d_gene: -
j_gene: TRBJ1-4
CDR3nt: TGTGCCAGCAGCCAAGAGGGGGGGGCGCAAGGGTTGAAAAAACTGTTTTTT
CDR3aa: CASSQEGGAQGLKKLFF

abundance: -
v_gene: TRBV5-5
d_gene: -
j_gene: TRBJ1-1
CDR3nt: TGTGCCAGCAGCCGGGGGAGAGGCTCCGAAGCTTTCTTT
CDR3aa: CASSRGRGSEAFF

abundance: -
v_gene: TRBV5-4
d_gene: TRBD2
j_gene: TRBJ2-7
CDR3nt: TGTGCCAGCAGCTCTCGGACTAGCGGGAGAACCCTCTACGAGCAGTACTTC
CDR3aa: CASSSRTSGRTLYEQYF

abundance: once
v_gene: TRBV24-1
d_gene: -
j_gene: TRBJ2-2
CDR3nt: TGTGCCACCAGTGATCATTCACAGGGTCCCGGGGAGCTGTTTTTT
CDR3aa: CATSDHSQGPGELFF

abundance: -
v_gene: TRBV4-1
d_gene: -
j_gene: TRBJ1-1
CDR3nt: TGCGCCAGCAGCCAAGCGGGGGTTGGCGAAGCTTTCTTT
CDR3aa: CASSQAGVGEAFF

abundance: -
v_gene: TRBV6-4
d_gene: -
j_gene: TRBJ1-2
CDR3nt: TGTGCCAGCAGGGTGACTGCCTATGGCTACACCTTC
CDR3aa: CASRVTAYGYTF

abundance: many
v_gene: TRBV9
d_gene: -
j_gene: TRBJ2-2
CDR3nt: TGTGCCAGCAGCGTATCCCTCAGGGGCGGCGGGGAGCTGTTTTTT
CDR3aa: CASSVSLRGGGELFF

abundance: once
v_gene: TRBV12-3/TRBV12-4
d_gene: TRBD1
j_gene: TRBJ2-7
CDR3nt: TGTGCCAGCAGTTGGACAGGGGTTAACGAGCAGTACTTC
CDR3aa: CASSWTGVNEQYF

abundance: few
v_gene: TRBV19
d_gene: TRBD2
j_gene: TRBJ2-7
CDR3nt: TGTGCCAGTAGTAGGGGGGAGGGCCCCTACGAGCAGTACTTC
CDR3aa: CASSRGEGPYEQYF

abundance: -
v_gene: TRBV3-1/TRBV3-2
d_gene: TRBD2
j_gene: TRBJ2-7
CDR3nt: TGTGCCAGCAGCCTCGGGGTACTAGCGGGAGACGAGCAGTACTTC
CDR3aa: CASSLGVLAGDEQYF

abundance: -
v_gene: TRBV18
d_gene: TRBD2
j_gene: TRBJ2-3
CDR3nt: TGTGCCAGCTCACCGGGGACTAGCGGGAGCACAGATACGCAGTATTTT
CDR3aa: CASSPGTSGSTDTQYF

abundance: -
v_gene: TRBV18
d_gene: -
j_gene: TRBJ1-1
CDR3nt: TGTGCCAGCTCACCAAAGGTGACAGATGACACTGAAGCTTTCTTT
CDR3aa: CASSPKVTDDTEAFF

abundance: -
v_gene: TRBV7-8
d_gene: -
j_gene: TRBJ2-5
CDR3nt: TGTGCCAGCAGCCAAGGGGTGGAGACCCAGTACTTC
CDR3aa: CASSQGVETQYF

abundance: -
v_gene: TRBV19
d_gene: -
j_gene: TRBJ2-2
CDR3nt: TGTGCCAGTAGTATAGTGGCAGGGAATACCGGGGAGCTGTTTTTT
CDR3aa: CASSIVAGNTGELFF

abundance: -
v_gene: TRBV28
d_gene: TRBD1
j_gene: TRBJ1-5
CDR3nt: TGTGCCAGCACCGTAGCAGGGGGCAGGCAGCCCCAGCATTTT
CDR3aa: CASTVAGGRQPQHF

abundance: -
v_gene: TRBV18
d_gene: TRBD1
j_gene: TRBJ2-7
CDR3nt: TGTGCCAGCTCACCGGGACAGGGGTTCGGCGAGCAGTACTTC
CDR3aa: CASSPGQGFGEQYF

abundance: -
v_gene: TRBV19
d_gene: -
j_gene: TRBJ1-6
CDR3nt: TGTGCCAGTAAAACGGGGTCCTCCTATAATTCACCCCTCCACTTT
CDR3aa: CASKTGSSYNSPLHF

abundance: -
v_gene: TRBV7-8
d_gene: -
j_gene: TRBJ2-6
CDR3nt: TGTGCCAGCAGCCCCCAACTTTCTGGGGCCAACGTCCTGACTTTC
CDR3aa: CASSPQLSGANVLTF

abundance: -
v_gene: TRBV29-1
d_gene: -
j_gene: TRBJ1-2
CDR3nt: TGCAGCGTTCAGGACAGCCCTAACTATGGCTACACCTTC
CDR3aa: CSVQDSPNYGYTF

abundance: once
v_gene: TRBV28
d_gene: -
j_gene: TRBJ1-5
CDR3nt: TGTGCCAGCAGTTTTCAGGGTAGCCCCAATCAGCCCCAGCATTTT
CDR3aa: CASSFQGSPNQPQHF

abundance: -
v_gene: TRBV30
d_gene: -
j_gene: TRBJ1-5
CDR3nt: TGTGCCTGGAGTGTACGACACAACAATCAGCCCCAGCATTTT
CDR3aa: CAWSVRHNNQPQHF

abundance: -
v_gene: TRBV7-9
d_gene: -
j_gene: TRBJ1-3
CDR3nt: TGTGCCAGCAGCCAACTGGGAAACACCATATATTTT
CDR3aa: CASSQLGNTIYF

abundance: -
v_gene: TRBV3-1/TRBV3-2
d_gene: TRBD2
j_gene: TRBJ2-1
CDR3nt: TGTGCCAGCAGCCTTCAGGGACTAGCGGGGCTCAAAAGAGAGCAGTTCTTC
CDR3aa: CASSLQGLAGLKREQFF

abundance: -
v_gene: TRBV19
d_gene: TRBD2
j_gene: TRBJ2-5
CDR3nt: TGTGCCAGTAGTCCACTAGCGGGAGTGTTGGAGACCCAGTACTTC
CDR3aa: CASSPLAGVLETQYF

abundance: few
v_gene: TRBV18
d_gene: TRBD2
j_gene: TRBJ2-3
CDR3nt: TGTGCCAGCTCACCCCAATCCTTCAGACTAGCGGGGGTCACAGATACGCAGTATTTT
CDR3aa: CASSPQSFRLAGVTDTQYF

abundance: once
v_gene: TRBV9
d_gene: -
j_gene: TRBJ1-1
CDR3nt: TGTGCCAGCAGCGTAGATCCAGGGCGGAACACTGAAGCTTTCTTT
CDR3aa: CASSVDPGRNTEAFF

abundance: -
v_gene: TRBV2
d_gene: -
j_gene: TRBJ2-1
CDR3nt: TGTGCCAGCGGTTGGGGGGTAAAATACAATGAGCAGTTCTTC
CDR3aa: CASGWGVKYNEQFF

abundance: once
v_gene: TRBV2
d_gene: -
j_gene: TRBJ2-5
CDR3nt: TGTGCCAGCAGTGAAATCGGGGAGACCCAGTACTTC
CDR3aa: CASSEIGETQYF